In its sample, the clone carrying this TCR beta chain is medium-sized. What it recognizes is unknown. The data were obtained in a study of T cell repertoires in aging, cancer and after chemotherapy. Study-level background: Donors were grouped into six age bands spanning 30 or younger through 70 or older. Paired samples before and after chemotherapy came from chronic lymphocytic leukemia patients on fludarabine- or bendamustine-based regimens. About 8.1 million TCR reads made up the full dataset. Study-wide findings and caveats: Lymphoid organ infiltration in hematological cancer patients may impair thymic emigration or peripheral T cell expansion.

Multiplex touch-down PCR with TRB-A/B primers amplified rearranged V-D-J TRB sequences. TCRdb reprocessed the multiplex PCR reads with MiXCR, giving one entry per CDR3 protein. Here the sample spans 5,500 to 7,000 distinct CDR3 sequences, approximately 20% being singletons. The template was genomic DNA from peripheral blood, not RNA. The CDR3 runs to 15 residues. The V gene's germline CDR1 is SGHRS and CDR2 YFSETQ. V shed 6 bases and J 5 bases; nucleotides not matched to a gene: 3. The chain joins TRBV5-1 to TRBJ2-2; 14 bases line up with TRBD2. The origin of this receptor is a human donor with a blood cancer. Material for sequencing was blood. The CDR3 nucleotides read TGCGCCAGCACCGGACTAGCGGGGGGAACCGGGGAGCTGTTTTTT. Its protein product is CASTGLAGGTGELFF. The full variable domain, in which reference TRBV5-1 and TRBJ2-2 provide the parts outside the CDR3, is KAGVTQTPRYLIKTRGQQVTLSCSPISGHRSVSWYQQTPGQGLQFLFEYFSETQRNKGNFPGRFSGRQFSNSRSEMNVSTLELGDSALYLCASTGLAGGTGELFFGEGSRLTVL.